A single sample gave rise to the 24 T cell receptor beta chains below, sequenced in a study of T cells after yellow fever vaccination. MiXCR was run by TCRdb on the 5' RACE reads, yielding one entry per CDR3 protein. This table holds approximately 120,000 distinct CDR3 sequences, about 7% found once. This sample comprised CD4+ T cells sorted from PBMCs, obtained around 10 days after the first yellow fever vaccination. These receptors originate from a man between 18 and 29 years old who received the YFV17D yellow fever vaccine.

This clonotype was recorded many times. The CDR3 reads CASSPHSGPNEKLFF. CDR3 in DNA: TGTGCCAGCTCACCTCACAGCGGACCTAATGAAAAACTGTTTTTT. This sequence joins TRBV18 and TRBJ1-4; no clear D gene. Between the trimmed V and J ends, which lost 3 bases and 3 bases, there was a span of 11 bases. Germline assignment: CDR1 KGHSH and CDR2 LQKENI. This CDR3 has 15 amino acids.

This clonotype was counted a few times. The chain couples TRBV6-1 to TRBJ2-3, with 10 bases lining up with TRBD2. This CDR3 comprises 14 residues. Losses at the gene ends were 7 bases for V and 2 bases for J; bases not matched to a gene: 3. The V gene's germline CDR1 is MNHNS and CDR2 SASEGT. The CDR3 DNA sequence: TGTGCCAGCAAACTAGCGGGGTACACAGATACGCAGTATTTT. Translation: CASKLAGYTDTQYF.

This clonotype came up a few times. This sequence joins TRBV20-1 and TRBJ1-5; 9 nucleotides align to TRBD1. The CDR3 has 13 residues. The V gene's germline CDR1 is DFQATT and CDR2 SNEGSKA (reference sequence). V trimming: 8 bases; J trimming: 7 bases; junction bases outside the gene matches: 9. The CDR3 DNA is TGCAGTTTGCCCCCGGACAGGGGACAGCCCCAGCATTTT. It encodes CSLPPDRGQPQHF.

This clonotype was detected many times. This chain connects TRBV7-2 to TRBJ2-3; 9 bases are a match to TRBD2. The CDR3 is 17 residues long. V shed 6 bases, J shed 2 bases, and the junction held 12 bases outside the gene matches. CDR1 SGHTA and CDR2 FQGNSA come from the germline V gene. Here the CDR3 reads CASSSPLAGMDTDTQYF. DNA of the CDR3: TGTGCCAGCAGTTCCCCACTAGCGGGCATGGACACAGATACGCAGTATTTT.

This clonotype was seen a few times. The chain is built from TRBV19 and TRBJ1-1, with a weak D call TRBD1 (6 bases). There are 14 residues in the CDR3. V was shortened by 6 bases and J by 11 bases, with 22 bases between the two germline ends. CDR1 LNHDA and CDR2 SQIVND come from the germline V gene (reference sequence). The chain's CDR3 is CASSPTLGGQPAFF. In DNA, the CDR3 is TGTGCCAGTAGCCCTACTTTAGGGGGGCAGCCGGCTTTCTTT.

This chain uses TRBV20-1 with TRBJ2-7, with D hard to call. The V gene lost 2 bases and the J gene lost 2 bases, with 10 bases spanning the gap. CDR3 length equals 13 residues. From germline, CDR1 is DFQATT and CDR2 SNEGSKA (reference sequence). CDR3: CSARIDSTYEQYV. The CDR3 region has the DNA TGCAGTGCTAGAATTGACTCCACCTACGAGCAGTACGTC.

This clonotype was observed many times. The chain carries TRBV19 and TRBJ1-5, with D perhaps matching TRBD1 (5 bases). Between the trimmed V and J ends, which lost 6 bases and 1 base, there was a span of 13 bases. Germline V gene sequence: CDR1 LNHDA, CDR2 SQIVND (reference sequence). This CDR3 is 15 amino acids long. This CDR3 reads CASRPQGTSNQPQHF. DNA for the CDR3: TGTGCCAGTAGACCTCAGGGTACGAGCAATCAGCCCCAGCATTTT.

This clonotype was observed at least ten times. The chain combines TRBV4-1 with TRBJ2-7; D call uncertain. Trimming removed 1 base at V and 4 bases at J, with 14 bases between. This CDR3 region has 15 residues. In germline, CDR1 is MGHRA, CDR2 YSYEKL. The CDR3 loop reads CASSQVPGGRYEQYF. The CDR3 nucleotides read TGCGCCAGCAGCCAAGTGCCCGGCGGCCGGTACGAGCAGTACTTC.

This clonotype was counted at least ten times. The rearrangement joins TRBV5-1 to TRBJ2-3; D ambiguous. This CDR3 comprises 14 residues. The V end lost 7 bases, the J end lost 0 bases, and 12 bases lay between the germline ends. Germline-derived CDR1 and CDR2 are SGHRS and YFSETQ. The CDR3 here is CASFSWSSTDTQYF. CDR3 nucleotides: TGCGCCAGCTTCTCTTGGTCCAGCACAGATACGCAGTATTTT.

This clonotype appeared a few times. V is TRBV12-3 or TRBV12-4 and J is TRBJ2-3, with D possibly being TRBD1 (5 bases). V dropped 3 bases and J dropped 4 bases, with 11 bases sitting between them. This CDR3 region has 14 residues. The CDR3 region is CASSFSGSPDTQYF. For the CDR3, the DNA is TGTGCCAGCAGTTTCTCAGGGTCCCCAGATACGCAGTATTTT.

This clonotype came up many times. The chain employs TRBV7-2 and TRBJ1-2, with D hard to call. V was shortened by 7 bases and J by 3 bases, with 15 bases between the two germline ends. The germline CDR1 and CDR2 sequences are SGHTA and FQGNSA. The CDR3 has 14 residues. The CDR3 region is CASTFQVADYGYTF. The CDR3 DNA follows: TGTGCCAGCACCTTCCAGGTGGCAGACTATGGCTACACCTTC.

Concerning this clonotype itself: It may be a read error: a sequence one base away is much more abundant. This chain uses TRBV7-2 with TRBJ1-6; TRBD1 aligns across 7 bases. The CDR3 covers 16 residues. Germline values: CDR1 SGHTA, CDR2 FQGNSA. The CDR3 region has the DNA TGTTCCAGCAGGAGAGACAGGGCAGAAGGAATCGGACCCCTCCACTTT. Translated: CSSRRDRAEGIGPLHF.

Comment on this clonotype: A much larger clonotype is one base distant, so this may be a read error. The chain uses TRBV7-7 and TRBJ2-1; tentatively, D is TRBD2 (5 bases). The CDR3 contains 13 residues. CDR1 is SSHAT and CDR2 is FNYEAQ in the germline V gene (reference sequence). CDR3 in amino acids: CASSLASGKEQFF. For the CDR3, the DNA is TGTGCTAGCAGCTTAGCTTCGGGGAAGGAGCAGTTCTTC.

This clonotype was found many times. The chain carries TRBV7-2 and TRBJ2-3; D gene uncertain. This CDR3 region has 12 residues. In germline, CDR1 is SGHTA, CDR2 FQGNSA. Trimming cost V 4 bases and J 5 bases, with 7 bases left between them. Here the CDR3 DNA reads TGTGCCAGCAGCTCAGTTAGAGATACGCAGTATTTT. Amino acids: CASSSVRDTQYF. The whole variable domain, filled in from reference TRBV7-2 and TRBJ2-3, reads GAGVSQSPSNKVTEKGKDVELRCDPISGHTALYWYRQSLGQGLEFLIYFQGNSAPDKSGLPSDRFSAERTGGSVSTLTIQRTQQEDSAVYLCASSSVRDTQYFGPGTRLTVL.

This clonotype appeared many times. The CDR3 protein is CSATARYANYGYTF. In nucleotides, the CDR3 is TGCAGTGCCACGGCACGGTACGCTAACTATGGCTACACCTTC. V is TRBV20-1 and J is TRBJ1-2; D not resolved. The CDR3 contains 14 residues. Trimming removed 6 bases at V and 0 bases at J, with 14 bases between. From germline, CDR1 is DFQATT and CDR2 SNEGSKA (reference sequence).

This chain connects TRBV15 to TRBJ2-1; perhaps D is TRBD1 or TRBD2 (5 bases each). Germline CDR1 and CDR2: LNHNV and YYDKDF (reference sequence). The length of the CDR3 is 16 residues. V was pared by 3 bases and J by 0 bases, with 12 bases between. CDR3 protein: CATSSGTSGSYNEQFF. The CDR3 DNA is TGTGCCACCAGCAGCGGGACCTCCGGCTCCTACAATGAGCAGTTCTTC.

There are many counts of this clonotype. The rearrangement links TRBV11-2 to TRBJ2-1; TRBD2 matches at 12 bases. Germline loops: CDR1 SGHAT, CDR2 FQNNGV. The CDR3 runs to 15 residues. V gave up 5 bases and J gave up 4 bases; unmatched junction bases: 3. The CDR3 region has the DNA TGTGCCAGCAGCCTCGGACTAGCGGGGTACAATGAGCAGTTCTTC. It codes for CASSLGLAGYNEQFF.

There are many counts of this clonotype. The chain recombines TRBV7-3 with TRBJ2-2; TRBD1 agrees at 7 bases. Trimming at V came to 5 bases and at J to 2 bases, leaving 8 bases not matched to a gene. This CDR3 is built from 16 residues. Looked up from germline, CDR1 is SGHTA and CDR2 is FQGTGA. CDR3 region: CASSPLGTANTGELFF. For the CDR3, the DNA is TGTGCCAGCAGCCCTCTAGGGACAGCAAACACCGGGGAGCTGTTTTTT.

This clonotype was detected many times. Written as DNA, the CDR3 is TGCGCCAGCAGCTTTGGGGGACACTATGGCTACACCTTC. This sequence encodes CASSFGGHYGYTF. The rearrangement joins TRBV5-1 to TRBJ1-2; TRBD1 is a possible D gene (5 bases). The CDR3 is 13 residues long. Germline values: CDR1 SGHRS, CDR2 YFSETQ. The V end lost 2 bases, the J end lost 3 bases, and 8 bases lay between the germline ends.

This clonotype was counted only a few times. V and J are TRBV5-1 and TRBJ2-2; TRBD2 aligns across 12 bases. The CDR3 has 15 residues. Germline V gene data show CDR1 as SGHRS and CDR2 as YFSETQ. V was pared by 4 bases and J by 6 bases, with 4 bases of the junction left unmatched. CDR3 in amino acids: CASSQTSGGSGELFF. The CDR3 region has the DNA TGCGCCAGCAGCCAGACTAGCGGGGGATCCGGGGAGCTGTTTTTT.

A remark on this clonotype: A read error may explain this, as a much larger clone is one base away. The chain combines TRBV14 with TRBJ2-3, with unresolved D. This CDR3 region has 15 residues. V shed 1 base and J shed 4 bases, with 12 bases lying between them. Germline V CDR1 and CDR2: SGHDN, FVKESK. Here the CDR3 reads CASSQGLPRADTQYF. As DNA, the CDR3 is TGTGCCAGCAGCCAAGGTCTCCCTAGGGCAGATACGCAGTATTTT. The full variable domain, rest sourced from reference TRBV14 and TRBJ2-3, is EAGVTQFPSHSVIEKGQTVTLRCDPISGHDNLYWYRRVMGKEIKFLLHFVKESKQDESGMPNNRFLAERTGGTYSTLKVQPAELEDSGVYFCASSQGLPRADTQYFGPGTRLTVL.

There are many counts of this clonotype. The CDR3, as DNA: TGTGCCAGCAGTGGGGCAGGGGGCGCGACAGATACGCAGTATTTT. It is translated as CASSGAGGATDTQYF. The chain is built from TRBV2 and TRBJ2-3, with 8 nucleotides matching TRBD1. CDR1 and CDR2 (germline): SNHLY, FYNNEI. The CDR3 is made up of 15 amino acids. Trimming removed 4 bases from V and 3 bases from J; junction bases left unmatched: 6. Together with reference TRBV2 and TRBJ2-3, the CDR3 gives the full variable domain: EPEVTQTPSHQVTQMGQEVILRCVPISNHLYFYWYRQILGQKVEFLVSFYNNEISEKSEIFDDQFSVERPDGSNFTLKIRSTKLEDSAMYFCASSGAGGATDTQYFGPGTRLTVL.

In its sample, this clonotype was seen many times. The V call is TRBV7-9, the J call TRBJ1-5; D not resolved. This CDR3 comprises 13 residues. V lost 5 bases and J 7 bases, leaving 12 bases between the germline ends. The V gene's germline CDR1 is SEHNR and CDR2 FQNEAQ (reference sequence). CDR3 sequence (DNA): TGTGCCAGCAGCAAGGATAGGGCCCAGCCCCAGCATTTT. Its translation is CASSKDRAQPQHF.

The V gene is TRBV28, the J gene TRBJ2-1, with D perhaps TRBD2 (7 bases). The CDR3 runs 16 residues. V lost 8 bases and J lost 4, with 21 bases in between. CDR1 is MDHEN and CDR2 is SYDVKM in the germline V gene. CDR3 bases: TGTGCCAGCCTCAAGGGGGGGGGCCTAGATTACAATGAGCAGTTCTTC. Protein sequence: CASLKGGGLDYNEQFF.